This TCR beta chain was sequenced during a study of blood T cell repertoires in COVID-19. Trimming removed 1 base from V and 0 bases from J, with 13 bases in between. Germline V CDR1 and CDR2: SGHNT, YENEEA. The length of the CDR3 is 17 residues. Here immunoSEQ multiplex PCR was the method, and the copy in TCRdb shows in-frame clones only, minus some. The top ten hold roughly 19% of the sample, which has roughly 150,000 clones, 65% to 80% seen once. The sequence was obtained from a woman between 70 and 85 years old in a cohort exposed to, infected with or recovered from COVID-19 (not recorded which). The chain uses TRBV11-3 and TRBJ2-1, with D maybe TRBD2 (5 bases). The specimen was PBMCs or T cells enriched from blood (not recorded which). DNA of the CDR3: TGTGCCAGCAGCTTAGGCGGGCCATTGACCTCCTACAATGAGCAGTTCTTC. It yields the protein CASSLGGPLTSYNEQFF.